The TCR beta chain described here comes from a study of T cell repertoires in cytomegalovirus infection. Study-wide background: Public TCR beta signatures indicated both CMV infection and matching HLA type. Study-level points and caveats: CMV carriers having the relevant HLA were flagged by cumulative public TCR beta family frequency.

CDR3 size: 18 residues. The germline CDR1 and CDR2 sequences are KGHSH and LQKENI. J gave up 8 bases and V 3 bases, and 17 bases lay outside the gene matches. TCRdb analysed the reads with MiXCR anew, one entry per CDR3 protein. The sample has around 570,000 distinct CDR3 sequences; about 39% are singletons. Remarks on this clonotype: The antigen remains unidentified.

The source of this sequence is a human donor in good health (CMV status not recorded). Some clones in this sample may be carry-over from other donors' samples. Sequenced material: cultured PBMCs, taken from culture after CMV antigen stimulation. The chain recombines TRBV18 with TRBJ2-5; 11 positions agree with TRBD1. The CDR3 loop reads CASSPPWDRGFRFETQYF. As DNA, the CDR3 is TGTGCCAGCTCACCCCCTTGGGACAGGGGGTTTCGTTTTGAAACCCAGTACTTC. The full variable domain, in which reference TRBV18 and TRBJ2-5 provide the parts outside the CDR3, is NAGVMQNPRHLVRRRGQEARLRCSPMKGHSHVYWYRQLPEEGLKFMVYLQKENIIDESGMPKERFSAEFPKEGPSILRIQQVVRGDSAAYFCASSPPWDRGFRFETQYFGPGTRLLVL.